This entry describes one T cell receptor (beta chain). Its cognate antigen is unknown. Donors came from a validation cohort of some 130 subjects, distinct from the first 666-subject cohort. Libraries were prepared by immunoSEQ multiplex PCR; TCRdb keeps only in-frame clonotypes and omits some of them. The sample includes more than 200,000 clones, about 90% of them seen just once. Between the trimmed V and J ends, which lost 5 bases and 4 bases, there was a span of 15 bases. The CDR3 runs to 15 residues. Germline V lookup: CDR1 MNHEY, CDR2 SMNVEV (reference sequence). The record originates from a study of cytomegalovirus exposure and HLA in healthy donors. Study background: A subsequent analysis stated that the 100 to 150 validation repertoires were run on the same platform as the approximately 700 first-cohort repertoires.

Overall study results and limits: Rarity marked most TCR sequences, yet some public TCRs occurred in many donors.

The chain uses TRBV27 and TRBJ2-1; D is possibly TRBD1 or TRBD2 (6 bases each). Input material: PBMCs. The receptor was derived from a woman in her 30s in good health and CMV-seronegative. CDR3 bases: TGTGCCAGCAGTATGGAGGGGGGATGGTACAATGAGCAGTTCTTC. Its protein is CASSMEGGWYNEQFF.